This TCR beta chain was captured by sequencing in a study of blood T cell repertoires in COVID-19. Study details: COVID-19 samples, acute and convalescent, were from the United States, Italy and Spain. The cDNA or gDNA used as material had been derived from T cells, B-cell-depleted T cells, or PBMCs.

In the original workflow: Reference gene primers were amplified, and this amplification served to estimate nucleated cell counts. Libraries were prepared by immunoSEQ multiplex PCR; TCRdb keeps only in-frame clonotypes and omits some of them. V, J and clone size were drawn from that table, and D and trimming were deduced from the DNA. The sample consists of about 73,000 clones, over 80% of them appearing once. The V gene lost 3 bases and the J gene lost 3 bases, with 11 bases spanning the gap. The V gene's germline CDR1 is WSHSY and CDR2 SAAADI. The CDR3 consists of 15 residues. The sample taken for sequencing was peripheral blood. This sequence joins TRBV10-2 and TRBJ1-4; D is perhaps TRBD1 (5 bases). The source is a man older than 75 with active or convalescent COVID-19. CDR3 coding DNA: TGCGCCAGCAGTGAATGGAGGGGTCCTAATGAAAAACTGTTTTTT. Protein sequence: CASSEWRGPNEKLFF.